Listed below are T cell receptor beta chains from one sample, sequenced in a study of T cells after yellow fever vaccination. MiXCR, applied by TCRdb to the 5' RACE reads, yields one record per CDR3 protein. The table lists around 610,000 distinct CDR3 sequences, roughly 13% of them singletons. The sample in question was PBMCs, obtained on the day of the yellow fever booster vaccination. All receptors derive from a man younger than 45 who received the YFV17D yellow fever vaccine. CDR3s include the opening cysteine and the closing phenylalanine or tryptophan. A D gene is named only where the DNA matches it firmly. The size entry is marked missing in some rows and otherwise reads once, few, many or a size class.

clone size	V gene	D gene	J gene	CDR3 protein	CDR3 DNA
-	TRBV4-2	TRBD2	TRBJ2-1	CASSHGTSINEQFF	TGTGCCAGCAGCCATGGGACTAGCATCAATGAGCAGTTCTTC
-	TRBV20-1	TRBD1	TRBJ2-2	CSAKGQGPGELFF	TGCAGTGCTAAGGGACAGGGCCCCGGGGAGCTGTTTTTT
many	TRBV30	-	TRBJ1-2	CAWSLTVNYGYTF	TGTGCCTGGAGTTTGACGGTCAACTATGGCTACACCTTC
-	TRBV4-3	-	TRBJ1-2	CASSQGRGAGYTF	TGCGCCAGCAGCCAAGGAAGGGGCGCGGGCTACACCTTC
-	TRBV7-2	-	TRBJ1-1	CASSPDMGREAFF	TGTGCCAGCAGCCCTGATATGGGCAGGGAAGCTTTCTTT
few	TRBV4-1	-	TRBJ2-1	CASSQGWGGNVGNEQFF	TGCGCCAGCAGCCAAGGTTGGGGGGGCAACGTTGGGAATGAGCAGTTCTTC
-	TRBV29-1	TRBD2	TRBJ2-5	CTIAGGIIGTQYF	TGCACCATAGCGGGAGGGATCATTGGGACCCAGTACTTC
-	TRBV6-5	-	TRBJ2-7	CASSYSYSGIYEQYF	TGTGCCAGCAGTTACTCTTACTCCGGGATATACGAGCAGTACTTC
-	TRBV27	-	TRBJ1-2	CASGNSPNYGYTF	TGTGCCAGCGGCAACAGCCCTAACTATGGCTACACCTTC
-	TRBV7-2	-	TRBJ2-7	CASSKDNYEQYF	TGTGCCAGCAGCAAGGACAACTACGAGCAGTACTTC
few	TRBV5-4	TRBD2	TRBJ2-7	CASSPQKAGGKYEQYF	TGTGCCAGCAGCCCCCAAAAAGCGGGAGGTAAATACGAGCAGTACTTC
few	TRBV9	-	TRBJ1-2	CASSVDGNYGYTF	TGTGCCAGCAGCGTAGATGGTAACTATGGCTACACCTTC
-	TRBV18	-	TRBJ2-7	CASSPNGGSYEQYF	TGTGCCAGCTCACCCAACGGTGGCTCCTACGAGCAGTACTTC
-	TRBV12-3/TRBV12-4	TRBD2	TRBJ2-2	CASSGSGRAGELFF	TGTGCCAGCAGTGGTAGCGGGAGAGCCGGGGAGCTGTTTTTT
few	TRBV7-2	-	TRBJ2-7	CASSPELSGYEQYF	TGTGCCAGCAGCCCGGAGCTTTCCGGCTACGAGCAGTACTTC
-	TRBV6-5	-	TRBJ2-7	CASSYSRGRAYEQYF	TGTGCCAGCAGTTACTCGCGGGGACGGGCCTACGAGCAGTACTTC
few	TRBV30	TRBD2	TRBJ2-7	CAWGTAGGPYEQYF	TGTGCCTGGGGGACGGCGGGAGGCCCCTACGAGCAGTACTTC
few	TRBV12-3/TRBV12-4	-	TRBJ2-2	CASSFQEIRYGELFF	TGTGCCAGCAGTTTTCAAGAGATACGTTACGGGGAGCTGTTTTTT
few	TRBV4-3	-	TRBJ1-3	CASSQGVSGNTIYF	TGCGCCAGCAGCCAAGGGGTTTCTGGAAACACCATATATTTT
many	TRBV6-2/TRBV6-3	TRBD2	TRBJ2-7	CASSYRRLAGAHRVSYEQYF	TGTGCCAGCAGTTATAGAAGACTAGCGGGAGCCCATAGAGTTTCCTACGAGCAGTACTTC
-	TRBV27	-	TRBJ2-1	CASSITSSYNEQFF	TGTGCCAGCAGTATTACTAGCTCCTACAATGAGCAGTTCTTC
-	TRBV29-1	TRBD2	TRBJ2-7	CSVEASGGTYEQYF	TGCAGCGTTGAGGCTAGCGGGGGCACCTACGAGCAGTACTTC
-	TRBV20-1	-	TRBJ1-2	CSAAQVNYGYTF	TGCAGTGCGGCACAGGTGAACTATGGCTACACCTTC
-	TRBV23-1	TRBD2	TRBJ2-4	CASTPKGTGTSGTLAKNIQYF	TGCGCCAGCACCCCCAAGGGAACCGGGACTAGCGGAACCCTAGCCAAAAACATTCAGTACTTC
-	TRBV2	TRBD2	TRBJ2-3	CASSPLLSGSATDTQYF	TGTGCCAGCAGCCCACTGCTTAGCGGGAGTGCCACAGATACGCAGTATTTT
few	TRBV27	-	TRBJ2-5	CASSLSPSESSETQYF	TGTGCCAGCAGTTTATCGCCTAGTGAGTCGTCTGAGACCCAGTACTTC
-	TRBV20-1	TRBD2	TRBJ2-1	CSGLAGSDEQFF	TGCAGTGGGCTAGCGGGGAGCGATGAGCAGTTCTTC
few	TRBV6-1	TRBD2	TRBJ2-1	CASRAGLAGGRNEQFF	TGTGCCAGCAGGGCGGGGCTAGCGGGAGGGAGGAATGAGCAGTTCTTC
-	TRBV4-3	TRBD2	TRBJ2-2	CASSHRLAGSGGELFF	TGCGCCAGCAGCCACCGTCTAGCGGGTTCCGGCGGGGAGCTGTTTTTT
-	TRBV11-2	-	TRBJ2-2	CASSFRLGQGNNPGELFF	TGTGCCAGCAGCTTTAGATTGGGGCAGGGCAATAACCCCGGGGAGCTGTTTTTT
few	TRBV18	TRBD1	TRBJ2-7	CASSLHRGSSEQYF	TGTGCCAGCTCACTTCACAGGGGTTCTAGCGAGCAGTACTTC
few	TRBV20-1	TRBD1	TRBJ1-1	CSASRQGGTEAFF	TGCAGTGCTAGCAGACAGGGGGGGACTGAAGCTTTCTTT
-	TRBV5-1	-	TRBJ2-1	CASSLVAGQSSYNEQFF	TGCGCCAGCAGCTTGGTGGCGGGCCAGAGCTCCTACAATGAGCAGTTCTTC
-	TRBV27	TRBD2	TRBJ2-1	CASSPGTTSLDEQFF	TGTGCCAGCAGTCCCGGGACTACCTCCTTAGATGAGCAGTTCTTC
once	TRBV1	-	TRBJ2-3	CTSSRECGTYTDTQYF	TGCACCAGCAGCCGGGAGTGCGGGACGTACACAGATACGCAGTATTTT
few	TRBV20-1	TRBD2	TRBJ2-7	CSARPGLAGKASYEQYF	TGCAGTGCTAGACCCGGACTAGCGGGGAAGGCCTCCTACGAGCAGTACTTC
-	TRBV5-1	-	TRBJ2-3	CASSGRASTDTQYF	TGCGCCAGCAGCGGCAGGGCCAGCACAGATACGCAGTATTTT
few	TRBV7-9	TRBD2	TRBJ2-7	CASSRIRPLAGVYEQYF	TGTGCCAGCAGCCGAATACGGCCGCTAGCGGGTGTCTACGAGCAGTACTTC
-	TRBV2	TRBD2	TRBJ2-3	CASSVRQGIGTSFADTQYF	TGTGCCAGCAGCGTTAGACAGGGTATCGGGACTAGCTTTGCAGATACGCAGTATTTT
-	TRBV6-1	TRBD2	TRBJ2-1	CASSEHPGLAGGSSYNEQFF	TGTGCCAGCAGTGAACATCCGGGACTAGCGGGAGGAAGCTCCTACAATGAGCAGTTCTTC
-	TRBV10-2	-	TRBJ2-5	CASSEGNRREETQYF	TGCGCCAGCAGTGAAGGAAACAGGCGAGAAGAGACCCAGTACTTC
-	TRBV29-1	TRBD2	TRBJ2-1	CSVDPTSLYNEQFF	TGCAGCGTTGATCCGACTAGCCTCTACAATGAGCAGTTCTTC
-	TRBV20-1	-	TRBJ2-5	CSATQGTLQETQYF	TGCAGTGCCACCCAGGGCACTTTACAAGAGACCCAGTACTTC
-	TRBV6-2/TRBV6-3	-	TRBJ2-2	CASSYSQTRKTNTGELFF	TGTGCCAGCAGTTACTCTCAGACAAGAAAAACGAACACCGGGGAGCTGTTTTTT
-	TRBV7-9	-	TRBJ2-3	CASSPPRGIGGDTQYF	TGTGCCAGCAGCCCACCGAGAGGGATCGGCGGAGATACGCAGTATTTT
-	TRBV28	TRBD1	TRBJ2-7	CATSGGTFSYEQYF	TGTGCCACGTCAGGGGGCACGTTCTCCTACGAGCAGTACTTC